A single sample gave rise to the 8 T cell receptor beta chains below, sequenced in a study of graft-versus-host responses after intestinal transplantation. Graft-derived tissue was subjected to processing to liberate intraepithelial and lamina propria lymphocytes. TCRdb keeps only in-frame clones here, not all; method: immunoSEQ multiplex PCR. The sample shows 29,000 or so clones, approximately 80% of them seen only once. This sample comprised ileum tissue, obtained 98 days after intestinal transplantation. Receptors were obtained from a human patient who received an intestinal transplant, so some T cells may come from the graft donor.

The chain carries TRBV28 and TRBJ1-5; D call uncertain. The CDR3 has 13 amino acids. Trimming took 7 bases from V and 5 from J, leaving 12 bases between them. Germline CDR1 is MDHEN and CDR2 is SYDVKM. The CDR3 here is CASTLGPYQPQHF. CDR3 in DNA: TGTGCCAGCACCCTCGGCCCTTATCAGCCCCAGCATTTT.

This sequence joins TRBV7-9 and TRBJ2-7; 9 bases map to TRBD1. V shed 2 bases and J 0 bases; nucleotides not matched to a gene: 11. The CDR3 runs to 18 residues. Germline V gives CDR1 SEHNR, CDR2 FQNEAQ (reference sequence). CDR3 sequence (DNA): TGTGCCAGCAGCTTACAATCCCGGGACAGGGCCCGCTCCTACGAGCAGTACTTC. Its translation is CASSLQSRDRARSYEQYF.

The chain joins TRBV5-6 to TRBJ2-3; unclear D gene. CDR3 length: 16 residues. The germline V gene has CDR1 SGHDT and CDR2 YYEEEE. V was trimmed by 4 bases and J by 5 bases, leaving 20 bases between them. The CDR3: CASSLELGLSRDTQYF. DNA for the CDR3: TGTGCCAGCAGCCTCGAGCTAGGCCTGTCAAGAGATACGCAGTATTTT.

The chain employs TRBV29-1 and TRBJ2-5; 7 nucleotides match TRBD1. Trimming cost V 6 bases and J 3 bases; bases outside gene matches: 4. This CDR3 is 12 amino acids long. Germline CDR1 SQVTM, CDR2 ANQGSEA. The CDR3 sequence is CSVKQGKETQYF. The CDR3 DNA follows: TGCAGCGTAAAACAGGGGAAAGAGACCCAGTACTTC.

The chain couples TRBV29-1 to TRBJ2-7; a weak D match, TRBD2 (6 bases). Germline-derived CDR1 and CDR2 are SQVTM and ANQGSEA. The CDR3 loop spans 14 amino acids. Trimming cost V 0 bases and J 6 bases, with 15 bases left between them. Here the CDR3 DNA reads TGCAGCGTTGAAGATCAGGAGGGCTCGAGCGAGCAGTACTTC. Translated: CSVEDQEGSSEQYF.

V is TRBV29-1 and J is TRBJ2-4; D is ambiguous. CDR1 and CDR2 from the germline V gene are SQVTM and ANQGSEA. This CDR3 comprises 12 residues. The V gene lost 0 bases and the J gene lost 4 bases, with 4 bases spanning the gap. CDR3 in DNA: TGCAGCGTTGAAGACCTAAAAAACATTCAGTACTTC. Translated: CSVEDLKNIQYF.

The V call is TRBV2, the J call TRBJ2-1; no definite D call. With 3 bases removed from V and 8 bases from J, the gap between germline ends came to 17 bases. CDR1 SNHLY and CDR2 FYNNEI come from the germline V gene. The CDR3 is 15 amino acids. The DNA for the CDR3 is TGTGCCAGCAGTGACTGGACGCCGATAGCCGATGAGCAGTTCTTC. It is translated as CASSDWTPIADEQFF. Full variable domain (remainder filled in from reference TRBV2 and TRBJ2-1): EPEVTQTPSHQVTQMGQEVILRCVPISNHLYFYWYRQILGQKVEFLVSFYNNEISEKSEIFDDQFSVERPDGSNFTLKIRSTKLEDSAMYFCASSDWTPIADEQFFGPGTRLTVL.

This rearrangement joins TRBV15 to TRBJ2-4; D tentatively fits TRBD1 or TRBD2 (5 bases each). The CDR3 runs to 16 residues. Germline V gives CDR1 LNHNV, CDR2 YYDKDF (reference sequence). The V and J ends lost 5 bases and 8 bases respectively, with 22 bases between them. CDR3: CATSRRGTEGRDIQYF. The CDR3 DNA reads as TGTGCCACCAGCCGCAGAGGGACGGAAGGTCGGGACATTCAGTACTTC.